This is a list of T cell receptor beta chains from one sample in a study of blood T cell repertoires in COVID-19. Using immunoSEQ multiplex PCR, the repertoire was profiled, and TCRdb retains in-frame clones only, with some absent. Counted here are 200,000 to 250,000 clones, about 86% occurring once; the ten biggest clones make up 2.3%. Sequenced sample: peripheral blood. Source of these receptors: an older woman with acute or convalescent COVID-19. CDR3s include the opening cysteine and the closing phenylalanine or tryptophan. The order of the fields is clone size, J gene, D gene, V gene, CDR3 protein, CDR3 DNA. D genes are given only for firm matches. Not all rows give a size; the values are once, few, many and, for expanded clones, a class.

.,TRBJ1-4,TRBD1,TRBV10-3,CAISPGQGNVKLFF,TGTGCCATCAGTCCGGGACAGGGGAACGTAAAACTGTTTTTT
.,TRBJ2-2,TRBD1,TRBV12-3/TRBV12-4,CASSLRDSGELFF,TGTGCCAGCAGTCTCCGGGACAGCGGGGAGCTGTTTTTT
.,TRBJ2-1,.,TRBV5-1,CASSFTLSSYNEQFF,TGCGCCAGCAGCTTTACCCTAAGCTCCTACAATGAGCAGTTCTTC
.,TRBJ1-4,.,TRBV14,CASSQVGGAPVEKLFF,TGTGCCAGCAGCCAAGTTGGAGGGGCGCCGGTCGAAAAACTGTTTTTT
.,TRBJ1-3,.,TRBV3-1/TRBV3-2,CASRPTGGNTIYF,TGTGCCAGCAGACCGACAGGAGGAAACACCATATATTTT
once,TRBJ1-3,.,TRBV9,CASTPEGVGNTIYF,TGTGCCAGCACCCCCGAGGGGGTCGGAAACACCATATATTTT
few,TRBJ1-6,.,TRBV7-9,CASSPATSQAGRNSPLHF,TGTGCCAGCAGCCCCGCAACGTCACAGGCAGGACGGAATTCACCCCTCCACTTT
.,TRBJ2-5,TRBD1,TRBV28,CASSLGVGGAAGETQYF,TGTGCCAGCAGTTTAGGTGTAGGGGGCGCCGCGGGTGAGACCCAGTACTTC
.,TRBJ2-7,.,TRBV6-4,CASSDEAGNEQYF,TGTGCCAGCAGTGATGAGGCAGGGAACGAGCAGTACTTC
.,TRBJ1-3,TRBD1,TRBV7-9,CASSVGQGPGNTIYF,TGTGCCAGCAGCGTCGGACAGGGGCCCGGAAACACCATATATTTT
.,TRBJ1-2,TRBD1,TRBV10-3,CASEGAYRYGYTF,TGTGCCAGCGAGGGGGCCTATCGATATGGCTACACCTTC
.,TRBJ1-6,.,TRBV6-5,CASSLTNSPLHF,TGTGCCAGCAGCCTGACAAATTCACCCCTCCACTTT
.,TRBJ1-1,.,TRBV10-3,CAISELRGRDTEAFF,TGTGCCATCAGTGAGTTAAGGGGTCGGGACACTGAAGCTTTCTTT
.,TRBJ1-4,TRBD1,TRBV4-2,CASSQDPGGFEKLFF,TGTGCCAGCAGCCAAGATCCAGGGGGCTTTGAAAAACTGTTTTTT
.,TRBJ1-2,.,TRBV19,CASSITAGSVRGYTF,TGTGCCAGTAGTATTACGGCGGGTTCGGTGCGTGGCTACACCTTC
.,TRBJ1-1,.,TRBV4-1,CASSPIWGGVGTEAFF,TGCGCCAGCAGCCCTATATGGGGGGGGGTCGGCACTGAAGCTTTCTTT
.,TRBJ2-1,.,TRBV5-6,CASSPGQTRNEQFF,TGTGCCAGCAGCCCCGGACAAACGAGGAATGAGCAGTTCTTC
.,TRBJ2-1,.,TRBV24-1,CATSDKVRRGGRSYNEQFF,TGTGCCACCAGTGATAAAGTTCGGCGGGGCGGAAGATCCTACAATGAGCAGTTCTTC
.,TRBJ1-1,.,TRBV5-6,CASSLGTVNTEAFF,TGTGCCAGCAGCTTGGGGACAGTGAACACTGAAGCTTTCTTT
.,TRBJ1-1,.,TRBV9,CASSVDSLATEAFF,TGTGCCAGCAGCGTCGACAGCCTGGCCACTGAAGCTTTCTTT
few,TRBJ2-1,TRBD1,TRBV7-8,CASSSDRGVTNEQFF,TGTGCCAGCAGCAGTGACAGGGGCGTAACCAATGAGCAGTTCTTC
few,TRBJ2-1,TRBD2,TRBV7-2,CASIPGLDYNEQFF,TGTGCCAGCATCCCCGGACTAGATTACAATGAGCAGTTCTTC
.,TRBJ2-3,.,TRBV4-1,CASSPRTATSTDTQYF,TGCGCCAGCAGCCCCCGGACAGCTACTAGCACAGATACGCAGTATTTT
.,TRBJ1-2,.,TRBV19,CASSIDRERGYTF,TGTGCCAGTAGTATAGATCGGGAGAGGGGCTACACCTTC
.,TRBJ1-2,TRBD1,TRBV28,CASSRDGTAGYTF,TGTGCCAGCAGCCGGGACGGGACAGCTGGCTACACCTTC
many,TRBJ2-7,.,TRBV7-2,CASSLDPGHPYEQYF,TGTGCCAGCAGCTTAGATCCTGGACACCCCTACGAGCAGTACTTC
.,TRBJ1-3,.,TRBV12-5,CASATGQLSGNTIYF,TGTGCTAGTGCGACCGGACAGCTCTCTGGAAACACCATATATTTT
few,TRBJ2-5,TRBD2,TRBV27,CASSLSASGGQQETQYF,TGTGCCAGCAGTTTATCGGCTAGCGGGGGGCAACAAGAGACCCAGTACTTC
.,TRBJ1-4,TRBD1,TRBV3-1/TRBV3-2,CVSSRTGAGEKLFF,TGTGTCAGCAGCCGGACAGGGGCGGGTGAAAAACTGTTTTTT